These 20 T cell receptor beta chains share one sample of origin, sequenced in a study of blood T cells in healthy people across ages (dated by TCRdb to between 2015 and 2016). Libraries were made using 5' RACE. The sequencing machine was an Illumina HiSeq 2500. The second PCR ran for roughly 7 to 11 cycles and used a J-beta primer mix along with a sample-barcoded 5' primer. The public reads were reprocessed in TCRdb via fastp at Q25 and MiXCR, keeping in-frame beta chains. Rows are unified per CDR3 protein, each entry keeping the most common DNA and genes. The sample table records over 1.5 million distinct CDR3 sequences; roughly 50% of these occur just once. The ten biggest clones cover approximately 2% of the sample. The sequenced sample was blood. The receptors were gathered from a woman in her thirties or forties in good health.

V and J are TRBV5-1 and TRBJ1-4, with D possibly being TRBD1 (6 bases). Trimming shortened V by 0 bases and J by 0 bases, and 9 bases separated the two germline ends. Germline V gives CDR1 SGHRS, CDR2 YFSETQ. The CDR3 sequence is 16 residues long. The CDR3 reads CASSLDRAATNEKLFF. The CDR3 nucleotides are TGCGCCAGCAGCTTGGACAGGGCCGCAACTAATGAAAAACTGTTTTTT.

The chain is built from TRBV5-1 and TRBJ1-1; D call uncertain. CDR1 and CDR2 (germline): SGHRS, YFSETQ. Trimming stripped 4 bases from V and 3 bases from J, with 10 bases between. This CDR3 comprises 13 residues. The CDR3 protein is CASSAVPDTEAFF. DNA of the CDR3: TGCGCCAGCAGCGCGGTGCCAGACACTGAAGCTTTCTTT.

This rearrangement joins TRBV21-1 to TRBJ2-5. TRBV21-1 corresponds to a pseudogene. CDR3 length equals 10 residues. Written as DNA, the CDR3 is TGTGCCAGCAGCAATTGGACCAAGTACTTC. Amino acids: CASSNWTKYF.

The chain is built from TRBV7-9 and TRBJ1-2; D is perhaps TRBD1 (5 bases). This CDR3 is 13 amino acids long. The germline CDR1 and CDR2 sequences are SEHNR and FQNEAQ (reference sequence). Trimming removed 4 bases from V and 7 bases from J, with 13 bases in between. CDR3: CASSSRDAGGYTF. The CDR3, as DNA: TGTGCCAGCAGCTCAAGGGACGCTGGTGGCTACACCTTC.

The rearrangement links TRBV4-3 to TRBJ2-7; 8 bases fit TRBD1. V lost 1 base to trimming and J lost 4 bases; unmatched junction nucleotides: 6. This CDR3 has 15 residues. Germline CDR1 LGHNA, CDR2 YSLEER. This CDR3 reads CASSQVAGGIYEQYF. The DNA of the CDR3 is TGCGCCAGCAGCCAAGTGGCAGGGGGCATATACGAGCAGTACTTC.

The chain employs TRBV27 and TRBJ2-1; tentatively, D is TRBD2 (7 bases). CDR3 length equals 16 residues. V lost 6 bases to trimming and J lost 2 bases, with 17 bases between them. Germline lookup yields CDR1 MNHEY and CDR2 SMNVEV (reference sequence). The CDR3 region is CASRNLGGGAYNEQFF. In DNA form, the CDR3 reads TGTGCCAGCAGGAATCTGGGGGGGGGCGCCTACAATGAGCAGTTCTTC.

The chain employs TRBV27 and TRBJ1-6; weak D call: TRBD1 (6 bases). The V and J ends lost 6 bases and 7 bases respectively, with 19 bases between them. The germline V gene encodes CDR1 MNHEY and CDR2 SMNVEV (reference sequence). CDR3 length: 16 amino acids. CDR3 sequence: CASRGMAGQRNSPLHF. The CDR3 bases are TGTGCCAGCAGAGGAATGGCAGGACAGAGAAATTCACCCCTCCACTTT.

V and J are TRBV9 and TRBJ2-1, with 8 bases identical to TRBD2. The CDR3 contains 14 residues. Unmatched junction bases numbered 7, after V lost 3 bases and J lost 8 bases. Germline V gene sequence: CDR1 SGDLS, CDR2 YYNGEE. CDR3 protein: CASSGRGGPYEQFF. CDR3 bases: TGTGCCAGCAGCGGCCGCGGGGGGCCCTATGAGCAGTTCTTC.

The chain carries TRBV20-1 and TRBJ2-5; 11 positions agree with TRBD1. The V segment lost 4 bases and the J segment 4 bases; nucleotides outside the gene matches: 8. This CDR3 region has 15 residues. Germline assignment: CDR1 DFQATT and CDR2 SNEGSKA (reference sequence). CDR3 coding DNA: TGCAGTGCTAACCAAGGACAGGGGGCGGGAGAGACCCAGTACTTC. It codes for CSANQGQGAGETQYF.

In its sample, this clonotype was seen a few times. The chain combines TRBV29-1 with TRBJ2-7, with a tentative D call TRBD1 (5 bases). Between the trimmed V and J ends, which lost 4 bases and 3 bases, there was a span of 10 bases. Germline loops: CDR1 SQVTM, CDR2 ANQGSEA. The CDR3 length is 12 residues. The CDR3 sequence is CSVVGVGYEQYF. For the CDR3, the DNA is TGCAGCGTTGTAGGGGTCGGCTACGAGCAGTACTTC.

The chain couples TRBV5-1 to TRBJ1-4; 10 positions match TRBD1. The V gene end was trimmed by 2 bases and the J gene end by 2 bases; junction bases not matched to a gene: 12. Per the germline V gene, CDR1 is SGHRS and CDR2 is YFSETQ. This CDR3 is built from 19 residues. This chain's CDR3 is CASSFRGQGFVGTNEKLFF. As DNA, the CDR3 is TGCGCCAGCAGCTTCCGGGGACAGGGGTTCGTCGGTACTAATGAAAAACTGTTTTTT.

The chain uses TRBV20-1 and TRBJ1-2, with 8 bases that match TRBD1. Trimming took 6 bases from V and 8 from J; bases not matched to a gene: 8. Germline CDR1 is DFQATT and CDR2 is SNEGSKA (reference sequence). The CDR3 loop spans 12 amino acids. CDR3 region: CSAWTGLKGYTF. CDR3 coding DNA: TGCAGTGCCTGGACAGGGTTGAAAGGCTACACCTTC.

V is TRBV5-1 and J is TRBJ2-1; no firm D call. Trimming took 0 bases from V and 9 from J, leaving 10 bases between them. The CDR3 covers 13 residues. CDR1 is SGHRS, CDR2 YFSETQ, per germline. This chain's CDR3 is CASSLVLVREQFF. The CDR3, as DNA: TGCGCCAGCAGCTTGGTATTGGTACGTGAGCAGTTCTTC.

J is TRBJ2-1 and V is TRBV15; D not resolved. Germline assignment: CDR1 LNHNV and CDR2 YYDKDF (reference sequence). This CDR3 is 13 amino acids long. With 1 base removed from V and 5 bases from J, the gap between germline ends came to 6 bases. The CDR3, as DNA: TGTGCCACCAGCAGAGCACGGAACAATGAGCAGTTCTTC. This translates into CATSRARNNEQFF.

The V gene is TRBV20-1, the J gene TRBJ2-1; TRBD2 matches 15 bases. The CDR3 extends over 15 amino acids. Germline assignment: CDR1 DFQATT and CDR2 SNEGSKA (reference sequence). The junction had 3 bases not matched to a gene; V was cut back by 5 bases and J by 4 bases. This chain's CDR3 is CSAPGTSGGYNEQFF. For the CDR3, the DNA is TGCAGTGCTCCCGGGACTAGCGGGGGGTACAATGAGCAGTTCTTC.

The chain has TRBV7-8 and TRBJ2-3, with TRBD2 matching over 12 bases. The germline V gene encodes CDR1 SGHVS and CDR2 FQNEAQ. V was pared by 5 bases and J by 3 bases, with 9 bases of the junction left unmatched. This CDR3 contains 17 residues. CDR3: CASSTGLAGLATDTQYF. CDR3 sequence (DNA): TGTGCCAGCAGCACAGGACTAGCGGGGTTGGCAACAGATACGCAGTATTTT.

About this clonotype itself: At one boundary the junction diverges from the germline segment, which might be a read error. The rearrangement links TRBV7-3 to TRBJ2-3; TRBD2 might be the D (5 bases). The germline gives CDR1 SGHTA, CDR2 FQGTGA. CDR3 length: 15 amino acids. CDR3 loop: CASTAGYSSTDAQYF. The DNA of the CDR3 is TGTGCCAGCACAGCAGGTTACTCTAGCACAGATGCGCAGTATTTT.

CDR3 region: CASSTFDRGGYGYTF. The CDR3 DNA sequence: TGTGCCAGCAGCACCTTCGACAGGGGAGGCTATGGCTACACCTTC. V is TRBV5-6 and J is TRBJ1-2; 8 bases map to TRBD1. Germline V lookup: CDR1 SGHDT, CDR2 YYEEEE. Trimming took 4 bases from V and 4 from J; bases not matched to a gene: 9. The CDR3 covers 15 residues.

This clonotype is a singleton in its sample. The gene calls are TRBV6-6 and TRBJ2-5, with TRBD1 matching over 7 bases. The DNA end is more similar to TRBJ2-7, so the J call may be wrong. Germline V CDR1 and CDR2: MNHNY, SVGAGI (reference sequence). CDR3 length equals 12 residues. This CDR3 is CASSDRADEQYF. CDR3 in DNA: TGTGCCAGCAGCGACAGGGCGGACGAGCAGTACTTC.

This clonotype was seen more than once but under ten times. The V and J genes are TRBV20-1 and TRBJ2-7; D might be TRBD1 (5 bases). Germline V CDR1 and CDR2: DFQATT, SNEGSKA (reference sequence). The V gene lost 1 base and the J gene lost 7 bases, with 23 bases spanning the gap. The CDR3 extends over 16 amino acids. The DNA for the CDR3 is TGCAGTGCTAGAGGGGGTTCAGGGTGGGCGATAAAAGAGCAGTACTTC. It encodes CSARGGSGWAIKEQYF.